These T cell receptor beta chains were read from a single sample in a study of blood T cell repertoires in COVID-19. Measured with immunoSEQ multiplex PCR; TCRdb has only the in-frame clones, and not every one. The table lists approximately 330,000 clones, roughly 85% of them singletons. Sequenced sample: PBMCs or T cells enriched from blood (not recorded which). These receptor sequences come from a woman aged 40 to 55 with acute COVID-19. Both conserved end residues are part of each CDR3. The D gene is left open where the match is weak. Part of the rows lack a size; the others show once, few, many or a class for expanded clones.

J,D,V,size,CDR3,DNA
TRBJ1-2,.,TRBV19,.,CASSIPRQGISYRYTF,TGTGCCAGTAGTATCCCACGTCAGGGTATTAGTTATCGCTACACCTTC
TRBJ2-1,TRBD2,TRBV15,once,CATSTPASGGYYNEQFF,TGTGCCACCAGCACCCCCGCTAGCGGGGGATACTACAATGAGCAGTTCTTC
TRBJ2-3,.,TRBV18,.,CASSPPGVSDTQYF,TGTGCCAGCTCACCTCCGGGGGTATCAGATACGCAGTATTTT
TRBJ1-2,TRBD1,TRBV5-4,.,CASSTDRGDGYTF,TGTGCCAGCAGCACCGACAGGGGCGATGGCTACACCTTC
TRBJ2-3,.,TRBV5-8,.,CASSTTYTDTQYF,TGTGCCAGCAGCACGACTTACACCGATACGCAGTATTTT
TRBJ1-4,TRBD1,TRBV19,.,CATRPTGGRLEKLFF,TGTGCCACCAGACCGACAGGGGGGCGACTTGAAAAACTGTTTTTT
TRBJ2-2,.,TRBV6-5,few,CASSYSRQGSAGELFF,TGTGCCAGCAGTTACTCGCGGCAGGGAAGCGCCGGGGAGCTGTTTTTT
TRBJ1-1,TRBD1,TRBV2,.,CASSSGTGNTEAFF,TGTGCCAGCAGTTCCGGGACAGGGAACACTGAAGCTTTCTTT
TRBJ2-5,TRBD1,TRBV5-1,few,CASSLQGQETQYF,TGCGCCAGCAGCTTACAGGGGCAAGAGACCCAGTACTTC
TRBJ2-5,TRBD1,TRBV19,once,CASSRTGLAETQYF,TGTGCCAGTAGTAGGACAGGGTTGGCGGAGACCCAGTACTTC
TRBJ1-1,.,TRBV10-3,.,CAIRQGNTEAFF,TGTGCCATCAGGCAGGGGAACACTGAAGCTTTCTTT
TRBJ1-5,.,TRBV24-1,.,CATSEGRYQPQHF,TGTGCCACCAGTGAGGGCAGATACCAGCCCCAGCATTTT
TRBJ1-5,.,TRBV28,.,CASSRDRDNQPQHF,TGTGCCAGCAGTAGAGACAGAGACAATCAGCCCCAGCATTTT
TRBJ2-7,.,TRBV28,.,CASSRLENTYEQYF,TGTGCCAGCAGCCGACTAGAAAATACCTACGAGCAGTACTTC
TRBJ2-3,.,TRBV7-9,.,CASSLVSEQYF,TGTGCCAGCAGCTTAGTTTCAGAGCAGTATTTT
TRBJ2-4,.,TRBV11-2,few,CASSTRFSKGGRYGNIQYF,TGTGCCAGCAGCACCCGCTTCTCGAAGGGAGGTCGTTATGGGAACATTCAGTACTTC
TRBJ2-2,TRBD1,TRBV7-9,few,CASSKGTGFFGELFF,TGTGCCAGCAGTAAAGGGACAGGTTTTTTCGGGGAGCTGTTTTTT
TRBJ1-1,.,TRBV5-1,.,CASSPGGASGTEAFF,TGCGCCAGCAGCCCGGGGGGGGCCTCGGGCACTGAAGCTTTCTTT
TRBJ1-6,TRBD1,TRBV10-1,.,CASTGQGNNSPLHF,TGCGCCAGCACGGGACAGGGGAATAATTCACCCCTCCACTTT
TRBJ1-6,.,TRBV9,few,CASSPGAFYNSPLHF,TGTGCCAGCAGCCCAGGGGCCTTCTATAATTCACCCCTCCACTTT
TRBJ1-2,.,TRBV6-5,once,CASSPSSDYGYTF,TGTGCCAGCAGCCCCAGCAGCGACTATGGCTACACCTTC
TRBJ1-2,.,TRBV19,.,CASSIGQGAYNGYTF,TGTGCCAGTAGTATTGGTCAAGGGGCCTACAATGGCTACACCTTC
TRBJ1-2,.,TRBV18,.,CASSPIQLYGYTF,TGTGCCAGCTCACCAATACAGCTCTATGGCTACACCTTC
TRBJ1-3,TRBD1,TRBV18,.,CASSPGQGLSGNTIYF,TGTGCCAGCTCACCTGGACAGGGACTCTCTGGAAACACCATATATTTT
TRBJ1-4,.,TRBV6-4,.,CASSGQERRDEKLFF,TGTGCCAGCAGCGGGCAGGAGAGGAGGGATGAAAAACTGTTTTTT
TRBJ1-3,.,TRBV18,.,CASSQPGRDSGNTIYF,TGTGCCAGCTCACAACCGGGCAGGGACTCTGGAAACACCATATATTTT
TRBJ1-4,TRBD1,TRBV7-3,.,CASSPQGQGGEKLFF,TGTGCCAGCAGCCCCCAGGGACAGGGTGGTGAAAAACTGTTTTTT
TRBJ2-1,TRBD1,TRBV19,.,CASSRAGGSTISYNEQFF,TGTGCCAGTAGTAGAGCAGGGGGTTCCACAATCTCCTACAATGAGCAGTTCTTC
TRBJ2-7,TRBD2,TRBV5-4,.,CASSSPGLAGVDEQYF,TGTGCCAGCAGCTCGCCGGGACTAGCGGGAGTAGACGAGCAGTACTTC
TRBJ2-5,TRBD1,TRBV20-1,few,CSASRGSGGQETQYF,TGCAGTGCTAGTAGGGGGTCAGGGGGCCAAGAGACCCAGTACTTC
TRBJ2-3,.,TRBV7-9,once,CASSSQGSGTDTQYF,TGTGCCAGCAGCTCCCAGGGGAGTGGGACAGATACGCAGTATTTT
TRBJ2-5,.,TRBV6-6,.,CASSSASGNAETQYF,TGTGCCAGCAGTTCTGCTTCCGGGAATGCAGAGACCCAGTACTTC
TRBJ1-1,TRBD1,TRBV19,.,CASSTRTGYMNTEAFF,TGTGCCAGTAGTACCAGGACAGGGTACATGAACACTGAAGCTTTCTTT
TRBJ2-2,TRBD1,TRBV10-3,.,CAISGDRESGELFF,TGTGCCATCAGTGGGGACAGGGAGTCCGGGGAGCTGTTTTTT
TRBJ2-2,TRBD2,TRBV11-2,.,CASSSLLAGGTGELFF,TGTGCCAGCAGCTCCTTGCTAGCGGGGGGAACCGGGGAGCTGTTTTTT
TRBJ2-7,.,TRBV3-1/TRBV3-2,.,CASSQFGSGSSYEQYF,TGTGCCAGCAGCCAATTCGGGTCAGGGTCCTCCTACGAGCAGTACTTC
TRBJ2-2,.,TRBV3-1/TRBV3-2,.,CASSPGYTFTGELFF,TGTGCCAGCAGCCCGGGATACACCTTCACCGGGGAGCTGTTTTTT
TRBJ1-2,TRBD1,TRBV5-5,.,CASSRDRDDGYTF,TGTGCCAGCAGCCGGGACAGGGACGATGGCTACACCTTC
TRBJ1-2,.,TRBV3-1/TRBV3-2,once,CASSQASHYGYTF,TGTGCCAGCAGCCAAGCTTCCCACTATGGCTACACCTTC
TRBJ1-1,.,TRBV12-3/TRBV12-4,few,CASSPDKVYEAFF,TGTGCCAGCAGCCCAGACAAAGTATATGAAGCTTTCTTT
TRBJ2-3,TRBD2,TRBV19,.,CASTQTGSGRRADTQYF,TGTGCCAGTACTCAAACGGGGAGCGGGAGGCGCGCAGATACGCAGTATTTT
TRBJ1-4,TRBD1,TRBV10-3,.,CAISDGQGGFNEKLFF,TGTGCCATCAGCGATGGACAGGGCGGATTTAATGAAAAACTGTTTTTT
TRBJ1-5,.,TRBV27,few,CASSLGGVVNNQPQHF,TGTGCCAGCAGTCTAGGGGGTGTCGTAAACAATCAGCCCCAGCATTTT
TRBJ2-5,.,TRBV19,.,CATSHREEKETQYF,TGTGCCACGTCACACCGGGAAGAAAAAGAGACCCAGTACTTC
TRBJ2-1,TRBD2,TRBV14,.,CASSQDLPGRGYNEQFF,TGTGCCAGCAGCCAAGATCTGCCGGGGAGGGGCTACAATGAGCAGTTCTTC
TRBJ1-2,.,TRBV18,.,CASSPSAGTVVMPDYGYTF,TGTGCCAGCTCACCATCGGCGGGGACTGTCGTAATGCCAGACTATGGCTACACCTTC